Shown below are 10 T cell receptor beta chains from a single sample sequenced in a study of human T cells and chemical hapten exposure. Time point in this sample: patch test 3, about 24 weeks after DPC sensitization. Sample treatment: therapeutic diphenylcyclopropenone sensitization with weekly scalp DPC. Each CDR3 protein gets one entry after TCRdb re-called the RACE reads with MiXCR. The table includes over 55,000 distinct CDR3 sequences, approximately 12% detected once. This sample comprised whole blood, obtained in connection with sensitization to the hapten diphenylcyclopropenone (DPC). The source of these receptors is a woman between 45 and 60 years old with alopecia areata. Some clones in this sample may be carry-over from other donors' samples.

This clonotype was picked up a small number of times. The chain combines TRBV7-9 with TRBJ2-7; D not resolved. The ends were cut back, 5 bases at V and 2 bases at J, with 19 bases in the middle. The germline V gene encodes CDR1 SEHNR and CDR2 FQNEAQ (reference sequence). CDR3 size: 16 residues. The CDR3 DNA reads TGTGCCAGCAGCCCCGCGGCGACCGAACACACCTACGAGCAGTACTTC. Translated, it gives CASSPAATEHTYEQYF.

In this sample, this clonotype turned up a few times. At one of its ends the junction is not consistent with the germline gene, which may arise from a read error. J is TRBJ2-7 and V is TRBV28; 8 positions match TRBD2. The CDR3 runs to 15 residues. Germline V gives CDR1 MDHEN, CDR2 SYDVKM. The CDR3 protein is CASSVPQAGGGEQHF. The CDR3 nucleotides read TGTGCCAGCAGCGTACCTCAGGCGGGGGGAGGCGAGCAGCACTTC. Full variable domain (rest looked up from reference TRBV28 and TRBJ2-7): DVKVTQSSRYLVKRTGEKVFLECVQDMDHENMFWYRQDPGLGLRLIYFSYDVKMKEKGDIPEGYSVSREKKERFSLILESASTNQTSMYLCASSVPQAGGGEQHFGPGTRLTVT.

This clonotype was counted ten times or more. This chain connects TRBV6-5 to TRBJ1-1, with 10 positions matching TRBD1. Germline-derived CDR1 and CDR2 are MNHEY and SVGAGI. The junction had 5 bases not matched to a gene; V was cut back by 7 bases and J by 0 bases. This CDR3 is 15 amino acids long. This CDR3 reads CASTEGQGMNTEAFF. CDR3 sequence (DNA): TGTGCCAGCACCGAGGGACAGGGGATGAACACTGAAGCTTTCTTT.

Ten or more counts support this clonotype. V and J are TRBV12-3 or TRBV12-4 and TRBJ1-5; no clear D gene. The V and J ends lost 3 bases and 2 bases respectively, with 5 bases between them. CDR3 length: 13 residues. The CDR3 bases are TGTGCCAGCAGTTTCCAGGGCAATCAGCCCCAGCATTTT. Its translation is CASSFQGNQPQHF.

This chain connects TRBV12-3 or TRBV12-4 to TRBJ2-5, with D tentatively TRBD2 (5 bases). The CDR3 length is 14 residues. V was clipped by 4 bases and J by 4 bases, with 13 bases between them. The chain's CDR3 is CASSYGSGLETQYF. CDR3 nucleotide sequence: TGTGCCAGCAGTTATGGGTCGGGGTTAGAGACCCAGTACTTC.

This clonotype was seen only a few times. The V and J genes are TRBV27 and TRBJ2-2; 8 nucleotides line up with TRBD1. The CDR3 extends over 14 amino acids. Trimming at V came to 5 bases and at J to 5 bases, leaving 4 bases not matched to a gene. CDR1 and CDR2 (germline): MNHEY, SMNVEV (reference sequence). The CDR3 spells CASSPRGLTGELFF. CDR3 bases: TGTGCCAGCAGTCCCAGGGGGCTAACCGGGGAGCTGTTTTTT.

The sample holds many counts of this clonotype. J is TRBJ2-2 and V is TRBV6-1; D not certain. CDR1 is MNHNS, CDR2 SASEGT, per germline. The germline V and J ends were trimmed by 5 bases and 2 bases, with 9 bases remaining between them. This CDR3 contains 14 residues. The CDR3 loop reads CASSSGPNTGELFF. The CDR3 DNA is TGTGCCAGCAGTTCGGGCCCCAACACCGGGGAGCTGTTTTTT.

This clonotype has only a few counts. This chain's CDR3 is CSARDIQLNNEKLFF. CDR3 nucleotide sequence: TGCAGTGCTAGAGATATACAGTTGAATAATGAAAAACTGTTTTTT. The gene calls are TRBV20-1 and TRBJ1-4; no clear D gene. V was clipped by 0 bases and J by 4 bases, with 12 bases between them. The CDR3 is made up of 15 amino acids. Germline CDR1 reads DFQATT; CDR2 reads SNEGSKA (reference sequence).

Written as DNA, the CDR3 is TGCAGTGCTAGAGGCAGGGGATATAATGAAAAACTGTTTTTT. It codes for CSARGRGYNEKLFF. This chain links TRBV20-1 with TRBJ1-4; D may be TRBD1 (6 bases). Trimming removed 1 base at V and 4 bases at J, with 10 bases between. In germline, CDR1 is DFQATT, CDR2 SNEGSKA (reference sequence). CDR3 length: 14 amino acids.

DNA of the CDR3: TGTGCCAGCAGGGGTGACAGACCCACCGGGGAGCTGTTTTTT. Its protein product is CASRGDRPTGELFF. The rearrangement links TRBV11-2 to TRBJ2-2; possibly TRBD1 for D (5 bases). Trimming stripped 6 bases from V and 4 bases from J, with 12 bases between. Germline CDR1 SGHAT, CDR2 FQNNGV. This CDR3 region has 14 residues.